This T cell receptor (beta chain) emerged from a study of shared clonotypes between healthy human individuals (dated by TCRdb to 2018 to 2021). A note on the overall study: The cohort comprised a couple of women and a few men aged 18 to 49 years. Blood TCR repertoires of about 5 healthy adults were deeply sequenced to estimate repertoire size and the extent of clonotype sharing between individuals. Per donor, leukapheresis produced somewhere between about 0.85 and 9.5 billion PBMCs. To increase sequencing depth and limit assay-specific biases, different laboratories used diverse techniques to prepare libraries and sequence TCR repertoires. For each donor, CD4 naive and CD4 memory were each run on three plates, CD8 naive on two plates, and CD8 memory on one plate.

From cysteine to phenylalanine, the CDR3 is 14 amino acids long. Only the CDR3 part of the read is kept: 42 bases, read in frame from the first base. Trimming at the junction amounts to 2 bases on V and 2 bases on J, and the germline ends lie 10 bases apart. From the germline V gene, CDR1 is MNHEY and CDR2 is SVGAGI. Study-wide conclusions, independent of this receptor: The genetic and exposure-history diversity represented was limited by the small number of donors. Higher generation probabilities were observed for clonotypes shared by all four sorted-subset donors than for non-shared clonotypes. Based on pairwise subsampling, the degree of clonotype sharing among donors was expected to be affected by sequencing depth. Across a few donors, around 5% of naive CD4, approximately 3.6% of naive CD8, 2.3% of memory CD4, and approximately 0.4% of memory CD8 clonotypes were shared. Only blood was sampled, and tissue TCR repertoires likely differ from those in blood. Naive subsets generally had larger estimated clonotype richness than memory subsets. Incomplete sequencing was indicated by rarefaction of sorted-subset datasets, despite the large sequencing depth.

TCR CDR3 regions were amplified from genomic DNA by multiplex PCR using the deep immunoSEQ assay. Genomic DNA extracted from each cell subset was distributed evenly over all wells of several immunoSEQ 96-well plates, and each plate served as one replicate. For sorted subsets, roughly 190 ng of genomic DNA, equivalent to about 30,000 T cell genomes, went into each replicate PCR. Purified libraries were measured with a Qubit 3.0 fluorometer, size-checked on a Bioanalyzer 2100, and measured again with the KAPA Library Quantification kit. Every immunoSEQ 96-well plate was sequenced on a separate single-read 150-cycle Illumina NextSeq 550 flow cell. From the authors' description of their analysis: The immunoSEQ output contained only junctional sequences without quality scores, so filtering could not match that applied to full-length reads. To assign V/J genes and CDR3, sequences were annotated using PyIR, a Python wrapper for IgBLAST v1.9, with IMGT germline references. Reads were filtered out if the reads had weak V/J assignments (E-value above 1e-6), no CDR3, stop codons, out-of-frame junctions, or ambiguous translated residues. V3J clonotypes were defined by identical inferred V gene, J gene, and CDR3 amino acid sequence. Percentage overlap between repertoires was computed as shared unique clonotypes divided by the size of the smaller repertoire. Richness of each repertoire was evaluated using RTK rarefaction, the Chao1 estimator, and Recon v2.1 estimates of unobserved clonotypes. OLGA was used to compute generation probabilities for all TCRbeta clonotypes that the gDNA method yielded from a handful of donors. This immuneACCESS table, as held by TCRdb, lists in-frame sequences with V and J called but not all clones. Of the missing ones, under half trace to an unresolved V gene in checked studies; the others have no known cause. The D gene and trimming were derived from the DNA, and the V and J assignments and clone size from that table. Within this sample are millions of clones, with 95% of them counted one time only. The ten biggest clones cover 0.1% to 0.15% of the sample.

A note on this clone: The antigen it recognizes is unknown. Per-nucleotide qualities are absent, and no much larger clonotype sits a single base away.

Donors were healthy HIV-negative adults with no recently reported acute infections or vaccinations. Every donor was a Caucasian adult residing in Nashville, Tennessee, USA. Magnetic negative selection was used to enrich CD4+ T cells, after which naive cells were positively selected on CD45RA and the negative fraction became the memory subset. Blood was collected by leukapheresis, and PBMCs were isolated by Ficoll-Histopaque density gradient centrifugation and then cryopreserved in liquid nitrogen vapor phase. Analytical flow cytometry was used to check the purity and quantity of each magnetically sorted T cell population. Genomic DNA was isolated from each sorted fraction and quantified by UV absorbance on a Nanodrop 2000c.

Sequenced sample: naive CD4+ T cells sorted from blood. The sample's cell subset or site label, decoded: CD45RA+ positively selected. This receptor chain uses TRBV6-5 and TRBJ2-7; 6 matching bases give a weak D call of TRBD1. This TCR came from a man between 18 and 29 years old in good health. The CDR3 loop reads CASSYDRTTYEQYF. The DNA sequence reads TGTGCCAGCAGTTACGACAGGACGACCTACGAGCAGTACTTC.